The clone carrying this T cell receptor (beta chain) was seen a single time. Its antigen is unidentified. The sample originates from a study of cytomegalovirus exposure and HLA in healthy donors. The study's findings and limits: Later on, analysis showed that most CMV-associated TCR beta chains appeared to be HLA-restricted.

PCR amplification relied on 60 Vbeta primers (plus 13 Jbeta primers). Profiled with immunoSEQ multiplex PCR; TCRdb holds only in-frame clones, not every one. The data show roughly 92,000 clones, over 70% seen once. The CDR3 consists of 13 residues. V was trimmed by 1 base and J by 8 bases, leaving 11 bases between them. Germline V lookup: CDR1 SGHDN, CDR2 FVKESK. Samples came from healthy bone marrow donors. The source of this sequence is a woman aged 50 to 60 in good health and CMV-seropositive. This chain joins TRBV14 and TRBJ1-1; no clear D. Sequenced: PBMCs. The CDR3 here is CASSQVYRGEAFF. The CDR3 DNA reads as TGTGCCAGCAGCCAAGTGTACAGAGGGGAAGCTTTCTTT.